This T cell receptor (beta chain) was captured by sequencing in a study of Graves' ophthalmopathy and Graves' hyperthyroidism. In germline, CDR1 is SGHAT, CDR2 FQNNGV. The CDR3 loop spans 17 amino acids. Germline trimming cut 3 bases from V and 1 base from J; bases unmatched to any gene: 11. Scientists amplified the TCR beta CDR3 regions from RNA transcripts. HTBI-primed first-round RT-PCR preceded second-round multiplex PCR. TCRdb independently ran MiXCR on the multiplex PCR reads; one entry per CDR3 protein. This sample yields some 160,000 distinct CDR3 sequences, of which roughly 36% are seen a single time; roughly 8.9% belongs to the top ten.

V and J are TRBV11-2 and TRBJ1-1; 7 nucleotides match TRBD1. This TCR was recovered from a young man with Graves' ophthalmopathy. Source material: peripheral blood. CDR3: CASSFLPGQSANTEAFF. CDR3 coding DNA: TGTGCCAGCAGCTTCCTACCGGGACAGTCTGCGAACACTGAAGCTTTCTTT. Full variable domain (outside the CDR3, taken from reference TRBV11-2 and TRBJ1-1): EAGVAQSPRYKIIEKRQSVAFWCNPISGHATLYWYQQILGQGPKLLIQFQNNGVVDDSQLPKDRFSAERLKGVDSTLKIQPAKLEDSAVYLCASSFLPGQSANTEAFFGQGTRLTVV.